The text below deals with one T cell receptor (beta chain). Trimming removed 6 bases from V and 6 bases from J, with 15 bases in between. Germline lookup yields CDR1 SGHAT and CDR2 FQDESV (reference sequence). CDR3 length equals 14 residues. The data stem from a study of shared clonotypes between healthy human individuals. Overall study: Each donor's CD8 memory used one plate, CD8 naive two, each CD4 subset three.

Sequencing was performed with immunoSEQ multiplex PCR; in TCRdb, only in-frame clones are kept and a portion is missing. The sample includes about 1.1 million clones, about 80% of them seen just once. Sequenced sample: memory CD4+ T cells from PBMCs. Stated subset: CD45RA-negative fraction. The TCR originated in a man aged 18 to 29 in good health. Some clones in this sample may be carry-over from other donors' samples. The chain recombines TRBV11-1 with TRBJ2-1; no definite D call. Here the CDR3 DNA reads TGTGCCAGCAGTGATCGGGTTAACGGCAATGAGCAGTTCTTC. It encodes CASSDRVNGNEQFF. Filled out from reference TRBV11-1 and TRBJ2-1, the complete variable domain reads EAEVAQSPRYKITEKSQAVAFWCDPISGHATLYWYRQILGQGPELLVQFQDESVVDDSQLPKDRFSAERLKGVDSTLKIQPAELGDSAMYLCASSDRVNGNEQFFGPGTRLTVL.